This passage covers 20 T cell receptor beta chains from one sample sequenced in a study of blood T cells in healthy people across ages. Primed by a sample-barcoded 5' primer and a J-beta primer mix, a second PCR proceeded for about 6 to 12 cycles. TCRdb reanalysed the 5' RACE reads using MiXCR and keeps one entry per CDR3 protein. Seen here are approximately 1.5 million distinct CDR3 sequences, under 55% observed once, and the top ten hold less than 5%. Sample: blood. These receptors were taken from a woman under 30 in good health.

V gene TRBV6-6 combines with J gene TRBJ1-5; D ambiguous. V lost 2 bases to trimming and J lost 6 bases, with 11 bases between them. The CDR3 is made up of 14 amino acids. Per germline, CDR1 MNHNY and CDR2 SVGAGI (reference sequence). The CDR3 spells CASSYPERSQPQHF. CDR3 nucleotide sequence: TGTGCCAGCAGTTACCCCGAGAGGAGTCAGCCCCAGCATTTT.

The chain's CDR3 is CASSLAGATYNEQYF. The CDR3 region has the DNA TGTGCCAGCAGTTTAGCGGGAGCTACCTACAATGAGCAGTACTTC. This rearrangement joins TRBV28 to TRBJ2-1; 7 bases are a match to TRBD2. The J call may be incorrect, as the DNA end agrees better with TRBJ2-7. The CDR3 length is 15 residues. Germline V gives CDR1 MDHEN, CDR2 SYDVKM.

The chain has TRBV12-3 or TRBV12-4 and TRBJ1-2; no reliable D call. Trimming took 1 base from V and 1 from J, leaving 7 bases between them. This CDR3 region has 14 residues. CDR3 region: CASSLGINNYGYTF. The CDR3 region has the DNA TGTGCCAGCAGTTTAGGAATCAATAACTATGGCTACACCTTC.

The J gene is TRBJ1-3, the V gene TRBV6-5, with D maybe TRBD1 (6 bases). CDR3 size: 15 residues. Deletions cut 2 bases from V and 6 bases from J, with 14 bases between. From germline, CDR1 is MNHEY and CDR2 SVGAGI. The CDR3 sequence: CASSYRAGAANTIYF. The CDR3 nucleotides are TGTGCCAGCAGTTACAGGGCAGGGGCGGCAAACACCATATATTTT.

This chain uses TRBV6-4 with TRBJ1-2, with D uncertain. CDR3 length: 16 residues. Germline V gene data show CDR1 as MRHNA and CDR2 as SNTAGT. V shed 6 bases and J shed 2 bases, with 19 bases lying between them. CDR3 region: CASSPESHIGNYGYTF. CDR3 sequence (DNA): TGTGCCAGCAGCCCCGAGTCCCACATAGGGAACTATGGCTACACCTTC.

The chain uses TRBV5-1 and TRBJ2-2, with 9 bases matching TRBD2. This CDR3 contains 17 residues. V shed 0 bases and J 6 bases; nucleotides not matched to a gene: 9. CDR1 is SGHRS and CDR2 is YFSETQ in the germline V gene. The CDR3 protein is CASSLASGILISGELFF. The CDR3 nucleotides are TGCGCCAGCAGCTTGGCTAGCGGGATCCTAATCTCCGGGGAGCTGTTTTTT.

There are a few counts of this clonotype. J is TRBJ2-1 and V is TRBV14; 10 nucleotides align to TRBD2. The J call is uncertain, as TRBJ2-7 better fits the DNA end. Germline values: CDR1 SGHDN, CDR2 FVKESK. The CDR3 loop spans 17 amino acids. CDR3 loop: CASSPTAGTSVYNEQYF. The DNA of the CDR3 is TGTGCCAGCAGCCCTACCGCCGGGACTAGCGTTTACAATGAGCAGTACTTC.

This clonotype was picked up a small number of times. V and J are TRBV5-1 and TRBJ2-1, with 9 bases aligning to TRBD1. The CDR3 contains 15 residues. The trim removed 5 bases at V and 4 bases at J, leaving 7 bases unmatched. From germline, CDR1 is SGHRS and CDR2 YFSETQ. Here the CDR3 DNA reads TGCGCCAGCAGGTTGAGGGACAGGGTGTACAATGAGCAGTTCTTC. Its protein product is CASRLRDRVYNEQFF.

Comments on this clonotype: Given a much more abundant clone one base away, this may be a read error. This chain connects TRBV29-1 to TRBJ2-3; D possibly corresponds to TRBD2 (5 bases). CDR3 size: 14 residues. Germline V gene data show CDR1 as SQVTM and CDR2 as ANQGSEA. V lost 5 bases, J lost 3 bases, and 15 bases lay in between. The CDR3 sequence: CSVTAGWGTDTQYF. In DNA, the CDR3 is TGCAGCGTTACGGCGGGCTGGGGAACAGATACGCAGTATTTT.

The genes are TRBV5-1 and TRBJ1-6, with D maybe TRBD1 (6 bases). CDR1 SGHRS and CDR2 YFSETQ come from the germline V gene. The CDR3 is made up of 16 amino acids. Trimming removed 0 bases at V and 5 bases at J, with 12 bases between. CDR3 bases: TGCGCCAGCAGCTTGGGCGACAGGAACAATAATTCACCCCTCCACTTT. It specifies CASSLGDRNNNSPLHF.

The rearrangement joins TRBV19 to TRBJ2-5; weak D call: TRBD2 (5 bases). The germline gives CDR1 LNHDA, CDR2 SQIVND (reference sequence). CDR3 length equals 14 residues. V lost 7 bases, J lost 0 bases, and 12 bases lay in between. CDR3 residues: CASNRDRDQETQYF. The CDR3 nucleotides read TGTGCCAGTAACCGGGATAGAGACCAAGAGACCCAGTACTTC.

At least ten counts were recorded for this clonotype. The genes are TRBV27 and TRBJ1-1, with a weak D call TRBD1 (5 bases). The CDR3 contains 14 residues. Between the trimmed V and J ends, which lost 2 bases and 1 base, there was a span of 8 bases. Germline CDR1 is MNHEY and CDR2 is SMNVEV (reference sequence). DNA for the CDR3: TGTGCCAGCAGTTTAATGGGGGGGAACACTGAAGCTTTCTTT. Translating it yields CASSLMGGNTEAFF.

Only a few counts were recorded for this clonotype. The chain recombines TRBV6-2 or TRBV6-3 with TRBJ2-7, with TRBD2 identical over 12 bases. CDR3 size: 17 residues. The V gene end was trimmed by 0 bases and the J gene end by 1 base; junction bases not matched to a gene: 4. The V gene's germline CDR1 is MNHEY and CDR2 SVGEGT. CDR3 sequence: CASSYSRLAGESYEQYF. The CDR3 DNA is TGTGCCAGCAGTTACTCAAGACTAGCGGGAGAGTCCTACGAGCAGTACTTC.

CDR3 amino acids: CSAPGHGAGSSYNEQFF. CDR3 nucleotides: TGCAGTGCTCCAGGACACGGAGCGGGGAGCTCCTACAATGAGCAGTTCTTC. The V and J genes are TRBV20-1 and TRBJ2-1; 7 bases align to TRBD2. Germline V gene data show CDR1 as DFQATT and CDR2 as SNEGSKA (reference sequence). V shed 5 bases, J shed 0 bases, and the junction held 13 bases outside the gene matches. CDR3 size: 17 residues.

The V call is TRBV4-2, the J call TRBJ2-1, with 10 bases lining up with TRBD2. The germline V gene encodes CDR1 LGHNA and CDR2 YNFKEQ. The CDR3 extends over 17 amino acids. Germline trimming cut 0 bases from V and 2 bases from J; bases unmatched to any gene: 4. The CDR3 here is CASSQESAGGPYNEQFF. Here the CDR3 DNA reads TGTGCCAGCAGCCAAGAGTCAGCGGGAGGGCCCTACAATGAGCAGTTCTTC.

Only a few counts were recorded for this clonotype. The chain combines TRBV7-2 with TRBJ1-4, with D uncertain. The ends were cut back, 5 bases at V and 0 bases at J, with 13 bases in the middle. Germline V gene lookup returns CDR1 SGHTA and CDR2 FQGNSA. The CDR3 runs 16 residues. CDR3 nucleotides: TGTGCCAGCAGCGTAAGATACACGACAACTAATGAAAAACTGTTTTTT. Its translation: CASSVRYTTTNEKLFF.

V usage is TRBV7-2 and J usage is TRBJ1-1; 9 bases align to TRBD1. CDR3 length: 15 residues. Germline CDR1 and CDR2: SGHTA and FQGNSA. The trim removed 3 bases at V and 5 bases at J, leaving 7 bases unmatched. The CDR3, as DNA: TGTGCCAGCAGCTTTACAGGGGGCGGAGGAACTGAAGCTTTCTTT. Its translation: CASSFTGGGGTEAFF.

The chain recombines TRBV28 with TRBJ2-5; 7 nucleotides agree with TRBD1. The junction had 3 bases not matched to a gene; V was cut back by 7 bases and J by 1 base. The germline CDR1 and CDR2 sequences are MDHEN and SYDVKM. The CDR3 has 13 amino acids. The CDR3 sequence is CASMPGGQETQYF. In nucleotides, the CDR3 is TGTGCCAGCATGCCAGGGGGCCAAGAGACCCAGTACTTC.

This clonotype was recorded a few times. The chain links TRBV20-1 to TRBJ2-1; no definite D call. Germline CDR1 and CDR2: DFQATT and SNEGSKA (reference sequence). This CDR3 region has 13 residues. V lost 3 bases, J lost 8 bases, and 14 bases lay in between. The CDR3: CSASNGVVDEQFF. As DNA, the CDR3 is TGCAGTGCTAGCAACGGAGTGGTCGATGAGCAGTTCTTC.

The rearrangement links TRBV4-1 to TRBJ2-3, with 11 bases identical to TRBD2. Germline CDR1 is MGHRA and CDR2 is YSYEKL. This CDR3 spans 16 amino acids. V lost 4 bases, J lost 2 bases, and 5 bases stayed unmatched. The CDR3 DNA is TGCGCCAGCAGCCTGGGACTAGCGGAGCCCACAGATACGCAGTATTTT. This gives the protein CASSLGLAEPTDTQYF.